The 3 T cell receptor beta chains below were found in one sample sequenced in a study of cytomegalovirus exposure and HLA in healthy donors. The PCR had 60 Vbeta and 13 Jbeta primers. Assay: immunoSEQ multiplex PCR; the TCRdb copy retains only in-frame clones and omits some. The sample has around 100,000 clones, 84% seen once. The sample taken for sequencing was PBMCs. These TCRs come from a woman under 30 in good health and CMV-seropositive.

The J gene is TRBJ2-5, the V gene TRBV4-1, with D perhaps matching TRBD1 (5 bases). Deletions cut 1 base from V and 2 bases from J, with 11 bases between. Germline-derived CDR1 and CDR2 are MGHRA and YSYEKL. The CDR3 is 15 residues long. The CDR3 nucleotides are TGCGCCAGCAGCCAAGCCCCGGACACACAAGAGACCCAGTACTTC. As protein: CASSQAPDTQETQYF.

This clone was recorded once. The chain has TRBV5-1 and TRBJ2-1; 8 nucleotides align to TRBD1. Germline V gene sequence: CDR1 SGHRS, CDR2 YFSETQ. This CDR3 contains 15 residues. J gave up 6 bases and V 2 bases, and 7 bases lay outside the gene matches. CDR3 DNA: TGCGCCAGCAGCTTCCCGGATACAGGGGGCAATGAGCAGTTCTTC. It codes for CASSFPDTGGNEQFF.

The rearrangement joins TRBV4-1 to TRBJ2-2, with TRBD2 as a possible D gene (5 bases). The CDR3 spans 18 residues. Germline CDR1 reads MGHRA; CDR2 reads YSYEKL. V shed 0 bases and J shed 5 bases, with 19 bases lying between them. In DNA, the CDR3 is TGCGCCAGCAGCCAAGATCGATCCCCGGGGTTCGGAACCGGGGAGCTGTTTTTT. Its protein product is CASSQDRSPGFGTGELFF.